This T cell receptor beta chain was documented in a study of blood T cell repertoires in COVID-19. For the study at large: PBMCs, B-cell-depleted T cells, or T cells were the source of the cDNA or gDNA that made up the material.

The CDR3 runs 14 residues. CDR1 and CDR2 (germline): SGHAT, FQNNGV. V trimming: 5 bases; J trimming: 6 bases; junction bases outside the gene matches: 3. Method: immunoSEQ multiplex PCR; TCRdb's copy keeps in-frame clones and lacks some. The profile shows 300,000 to 400,000 clones, 87% of them singletons. The J gene is TRBJ2-1, the V gene TRBV11-2, with 11 bases lining up with TRBD2. The sequenced sample consisted of peripheral blood. This clonotype was obtained from a woman aged 50 to 65 with COVID-19, enrolled during active disease. The CDR3 region has the DNA TGTGCCAGCAGCCACGGGACTAGCGGCAATGAGCAGTTCTTC. As protein: CASSHGTSGNEQFF.